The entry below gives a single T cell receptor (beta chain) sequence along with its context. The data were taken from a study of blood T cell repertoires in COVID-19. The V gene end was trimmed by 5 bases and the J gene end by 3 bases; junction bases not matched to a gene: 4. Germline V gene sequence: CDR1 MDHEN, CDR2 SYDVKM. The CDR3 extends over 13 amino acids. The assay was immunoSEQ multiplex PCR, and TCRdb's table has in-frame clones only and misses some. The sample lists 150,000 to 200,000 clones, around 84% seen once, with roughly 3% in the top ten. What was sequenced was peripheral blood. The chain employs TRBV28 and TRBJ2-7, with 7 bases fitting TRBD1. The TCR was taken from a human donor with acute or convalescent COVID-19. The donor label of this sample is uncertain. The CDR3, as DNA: TGTGCCAGCAGTCTGGGACAGAGCTACGAGCAGTACTTC. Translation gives CASSLGQSYEQYF.